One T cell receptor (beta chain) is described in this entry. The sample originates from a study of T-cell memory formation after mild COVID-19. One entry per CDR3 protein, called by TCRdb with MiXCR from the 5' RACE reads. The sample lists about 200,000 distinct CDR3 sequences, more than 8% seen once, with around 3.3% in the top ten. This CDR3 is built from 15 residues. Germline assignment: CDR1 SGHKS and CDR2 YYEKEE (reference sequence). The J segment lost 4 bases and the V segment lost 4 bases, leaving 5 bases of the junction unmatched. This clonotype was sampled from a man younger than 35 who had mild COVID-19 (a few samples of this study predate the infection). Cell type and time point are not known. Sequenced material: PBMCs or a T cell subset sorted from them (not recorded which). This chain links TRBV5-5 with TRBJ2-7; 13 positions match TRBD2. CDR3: CASSPRTSGSYEQYF. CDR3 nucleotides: TGTGCCAGCAGCCCGAGGACTAGCGGGAGTTACGAGCAGTACTTC.